Listed here is a single TCR beta chain. This sample is part of a study of T cell changes during pregnancy in multiple sclerosis. Germline CDR1 and CDR2: MNHNY and SVGAGI (reference sequence). The V end lost 2 bases, the J end lost 4 bases, and 7 bases lay between the germline ends. The CDR3 has 13 amino acids. The table came from immunoSEQ multiplex PCR; TCRdb's copy has only in-frame clones and leaves some out. The sample lists 70,000 to 85,000 clones, 92% seen once, with 2.6% in the top ten. The source of this sequence is a female donor with multiple sclerosis, enrolled in a pregnancy study. The chain combines TRBV6-6 with TRBJ2-3; D is perhaps TRBD2 (6 bases). Sequencing used peripheral blood, obtained before pregnancy. The CDR3 spells CASSYRLADTQYF. CDR3 nucleotide sequence: TGTGCCAGCAGTTACAGACTAGCAGATACGCAGTATTTT.